The 17 T cell receptor beta chains listed next were all sequenced from one sample in a study of a mutant IDH1 vaccine in newly diagnosed glioma. The time point here: week 47, end of study. Vaccination comprised doses that each held 300 ug of mutant IDH1 20-mer peptide, plus topical imiquimod. Profiling relied on immunoSEQ multiplex PCR, and the TCRdb table lists in-frame clones only, not all of them. The sample has about 52,000 clones, approximately 80% seen once; the top ten hold less than 5.5%. These receptors have no identified antigens. The specimen comprised PBMCs, sampled from a glioma patient whose treatment included an IDH1 peptide vaccine. The source of these receptors is a woman in her forties with glioma. Some clones in this sample may be carry-over from other donors' samples.

The chain carries TRBV7-2 and TRBJ2-4; D is unclear. V was pared by 5 bases and J by 9 bases, with 11 bases between. Germline lookup yields CDR1 SGHTA and CDR2 FQGNSA. There are 12 residues in the CDR3. The CDR3 loop reads CASSLVEGIQYF. CDR3 in DNA: TGTGCCAGCAGCCTAGTGGAAGGCATTCAGTACTTC.

The V and J genes are TRBV5-1 and TRBJ2-7; TRBD1 is a possible D gene (6 bases). Trimming cost V 4 bases and J 4 bases, with 12 bases left between them. Germline V gene lookup returns CDR1 SGHRS and CDR2 YFSETQ. This CDR3 is 13 amino acids long. DNA of the CDR3: TGCGCCAGCAGCAGAGAACAGGGTTACGAGCAGTACTTC. This encodes CASSREQGYEQYF.

The V gene is TRBV7-3, the J gene TRBJ2-2; no firm D call. CDR3 length: 16 amino acids. Germline CDR1 is SGHTA and CDR2 is FQGTGA. The V gene lost 0 bases and the J gene lost 0 bases, with 8 bases spanning the gap. For the CDR3, the DNA is TGTGCCAGCAGCTTAACGGCTCTGTCGAACACCGGGGAGCTGTTTTTT. Translating it yields CASSLTALSNTGELFF.

This clone appeared once. This rearrangement joins TRBV4-1 to TRBJ1-5; unclear D gene. CDR3 length equals 16 residues. Trimming pared 4 bases from V and 0 bases from J, leaving 13 bases between. Germline CDR1 reads MGHRA; CDR2 reads YSYEKL. CDR3 coding DNA: TGCGCCAGCAGCCCTCATGGGCAAGTTAGCAATCAGCCCCAGCATTTT. This encodes CASSPHGQVSNQPQHF.

The CDR3 nucleotides are TGTGCCACCAGCAGAGGTGGGGCCACAGGGGGCCCTGGCTACACCTTC. Protein: CATSRGGATGGPGYTF. The V and J genes are TRBV15 and TRBJ1-2, with 9 bases lining up with TRBD1. This CDR3 region has 16 residues. J gave up 7 bases and V 1 base, and 10 bases lay outside the gene matches. CDR1 LNHNV and CDR2 YYDKDF come from the germline V gene (reference sequence).

This chain connects TRBV30 to TRBJ1-2; no firm D call. CDR3 length: 13 residues. V lost 2 bases and J 5 bases, leaving 12 bases between the germline ends. Germline values: CDR1 GTSNPN, CDR2 SVGIG (reference sequence). CDR3 sequence (DNA): TGTGCCTGGAGTTTCAGGAACGGGTATGGCTACACCTTC. Its protein product is CAWSFRNGYGYTF.

The chain links TRBV19 to TRBJ2-5, with TRBD1 as a possible D gene (6 bases). The length of the CDR3 is 15 residues. Germline V lookup: CDR1 LNHDA, CDR2 SQIVND (reference sequence). The V end lost 6 bases, the J end lost 5 bases, and 19 bases lay between the germline ends. The chain's CDR3 is CASRRQNRVEETQYF. CDR3 coding DNA: TGTGCCAGTAGGCGCCAAAACAGGGTCGAGGAGACCCAGTACTTC.

The rearrangement joins TRBV19 to TRBJ1-1; a possible D gene is TRBD1 (5 bases). The CDR3 length is 16 residues. The V gene lost 3 bases and the J gene lost 0 bases, with 14 bases spanning the gap. CDR1 LNHDA and CDR2 SQIVND come from the germline V gene (reference sequence). CDR3: CASSILGRGLNTEAFF. CDR3 sequence (DNA): TGTGCCAGTAGTATCCTAGGACGGGGGTTGAACACTGAAGCTTTCTTT.

This rearrangement joins TRBV7-9 to TRBJ2-7, with D hard to call. The germline CDR1 and CDR2 sequences are SEHNR and FQNEAQ (reference sequence). This CDR3 is built from 14 residues. The V and J ends lost 5 bases and 2 bases respectively, with 13 bases between them. The CDR3 nucleotides are TGTGCCAGCAGCAAAGAGGAGTGGACCTACGAGCAGTACTTC. The encoded protein is CASSKEEWTYEQYF.

The CDR3 DNA sequence: TGTGCCAGCAGTGAGATCGGCAGGGGCGGTGAAAAACTGTTTTTT. Translation gives CASSEIGRGGEKLFF. The V call is TRBV2, the J call TRBJ1-4; a possible D gene is TRBD1 (6 bases). The CDR3 totals 15 residues. The V end lost 3 bases, the J end lost 7 bases, and 15 bases lay between the germline ends. CDR1 SNHLY and CDR2 FYNNEI come from the germline V gene.

V usage is TRBV5-3 and J usage is TRBJ1-1, with D possibly matching TRBD1 (6 bases). TRBV5-3 is placed among ORFs of uncertain function. The CDR3 is 16 amino acids. V lost 4 bases, J lost 5 bases, and 21 bases lay in between. CDR3 region: CARSIPTGPRLTEAFF. Here the CDR3 DNA reads TGTGCCAGAAGCATCCCCACAGGGCCGAGGCTGACTGAAGCTTTCTTT.

The chain recombines TRBV5-1 with TRBJ2-3; D perhaps matches TRBD2 (5 bases). The CDR3 is 16 amino acids. Germline loops: CDR1 SGHRS, CDR2 YFSETQ. V lost 2 bases, J lost 0 bases, and 13 bases lay in between. The CDR3 region is CASSLLIGVSTDTQYF. The DNA of the CDR3 is TGCGCCAGCAGCTTATTGATCGGGGTGAGCACAGATACGCAGTATTTT.

This chain links TRBV19 with TRBJ2-5, with a possible D match to TRBD2 (6 bases). CDR3 length: 15 residues. Between the trimmed V and J ends, which lost 1 base and 7 bases, there was a span of 16 bases. From germline, CDR1 is LNHDA and CDR2 SQIVND (reference sequence). CDR3 DNA sequence: TGTGCCAGTAGTATAGGGAGGGCCCCACCGGGGACCCAGTACTTC. Translated, it gives CASSIGRAPPGTQYF.

This chain links TRBV4-2 with TRBJ1-4; no definite D call. V was pared by 2 bases and J by 0 bases, with 16 bases between. Germline assignment: CDR1 LGHNA and CDR2 YNFKEQ. This CDR3 has 18 residues. CDR3 nucleotides: TGTGCCAGCAGCCAACATCCGGCCAGCGGTGCAACTAATGAAAAACTGTTTTTT. It encodes CASSQHPASGATNEKLFF.

This rearrangement joins TRBV6-1 to TRBJ2-7; no clear D. There are 14 residues in the CDR3. The germline gives CDR1 MNHNS, CDR2 SASEGT. Between the trimmed V and J ends, which lost 2 bases and 0 bases, there was a span of 8 bases. The CDR3 loop is CASSEMRSSYEQYF. CDR3 in DNA: TGTGCCAGCAGTGAAATGAGGAGCTCCTACGAGCAGTACTTC.

This clone has a handful of counts. The rearrangement joins TRBV19 to TRBJ2-6, with 7 bases aligning to TRBD2. V was pared by 5 bases and J by 4 bases, with 14 bases of the junction left unmatched. The CDR3 totals 18 residues. CDR1 is LNHDA, CDR2 SQIVND, per germline (reference sequence). The CDR3 spells CASSGEGGHRLGANVLTF. In nucleotides, the CDR3 is TGTGCCAGTAGTGGGGAGGGCGGGCACCGCTTGGGGGCCAACGTCCTGACTTTC.

The chain has TRBV30 and TRBJ1-6; tentative D call: TRBD1 (6 bases). Germline V lookup: CDR1 GTSNPN, CDR2 SVGIG (reference sequence). The CDR3 has 16 residues. V gave up 0 bases and J gave up 7 bases, with 16 bases separating them. CDR3 DNA sequence: TGTGCCTGGAGTGTGTTGGGGGGCGCAGGAAATTCACCCCTCCACTTT. It encodes CAWSVLGGAGNSPLHF. The full variable domain, with the rest looked up from reference TRBV30 and TRBJ1-6, is SQTIHQWPATLVQPVGSPLSLECTVEGTSNPNLYWYRQAAGRGLQLLFYSVGIGQISSEVPQNLSASRPQDRQFILSSKKLLLSDSGFYLCAWSVLGGAGNSPLHFGNGTRLTVT.